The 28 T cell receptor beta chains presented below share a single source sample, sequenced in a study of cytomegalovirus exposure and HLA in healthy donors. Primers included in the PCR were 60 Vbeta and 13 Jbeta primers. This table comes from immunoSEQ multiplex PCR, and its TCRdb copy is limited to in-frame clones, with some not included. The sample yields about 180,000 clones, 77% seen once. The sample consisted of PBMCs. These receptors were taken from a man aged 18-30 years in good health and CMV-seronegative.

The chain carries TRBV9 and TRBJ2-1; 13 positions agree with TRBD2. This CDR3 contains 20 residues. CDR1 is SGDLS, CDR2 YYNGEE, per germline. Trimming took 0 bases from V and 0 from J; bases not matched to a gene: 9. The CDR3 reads CASSVVPGLAGTSSYNEQFF. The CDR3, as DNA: TGTGCCAGCAGCGTAGTCCCGGGACTAGCGGGGACGAGCTCCTACAATGAGCAGTTCTTC.

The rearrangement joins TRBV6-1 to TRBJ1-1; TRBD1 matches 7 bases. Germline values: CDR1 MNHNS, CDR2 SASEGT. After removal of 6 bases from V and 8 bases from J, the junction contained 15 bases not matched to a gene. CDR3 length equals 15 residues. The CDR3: CASRLDRVTAGEAFF. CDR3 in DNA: TGTGCCAGCAGGTTAGACAGGGTGACTGCGGGGGAAGCTTTCTTT.

CDR3 in amino acids: CASSFVQNVDTQYF. CDR3 nucleotides: TGTGCCAGCAGCTTTGTGCAGAACGTTGATACGCAGTATTTT. This chain joins TRBV5-5 and TRBJ2-3; D gene unclear. The V and J ends lost 2 bases and 6 bases respectively, with 13 bases between them. Germline values: CDR1 SGHKS, CDR2 YYEKEE (reference sequence). CDR3 size: 14 residues. Drawing the rest from reference TRBV5-5 and TRBJ2-3, the complete variable domain is DAGVTQSPTHLIKTRGQQVTLRCSPISGHKSVSWYQQVLGQGPQFIFQYYEKEERGRGNFPDRFSARQFPNYSSELNVNALLLGDSALYLCASSFVQNVDTQYFGPGTRLTVL.

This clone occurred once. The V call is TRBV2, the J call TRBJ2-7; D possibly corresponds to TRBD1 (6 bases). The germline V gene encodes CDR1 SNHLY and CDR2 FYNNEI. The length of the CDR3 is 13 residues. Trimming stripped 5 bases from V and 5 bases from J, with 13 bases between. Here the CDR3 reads CASSRARGNEQYF. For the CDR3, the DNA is TGTGCCAGCAGTAGGGCCAGGGGCAACGAGCAGTACTTC.

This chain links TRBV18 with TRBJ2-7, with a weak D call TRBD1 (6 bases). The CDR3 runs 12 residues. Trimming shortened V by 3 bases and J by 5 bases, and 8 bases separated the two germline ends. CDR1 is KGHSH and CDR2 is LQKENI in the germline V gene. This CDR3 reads CASSPNRDEQYF. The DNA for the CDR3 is TGTGCCAGCTCACCCAACAGGGACGAGCAGTACTTC.

Written as DNA, the CDR3 is TGTGCCAGCAGCCTTCGACTAGTGTGGACAGATACGCAGTATTTT. Its translation is CASSLRLVWTDTQYF. The V gene is TRBV14, the J gene TRBJ2-3; D perhaps matches TRBD2 (6 bases). This CDR3 has 15 residues. Trimming removed 4 bases from V and 3 bases from J, with 14 bases in between. Germline V gene sequence: CDR1 SGHDN, CDR2 FVKESK.

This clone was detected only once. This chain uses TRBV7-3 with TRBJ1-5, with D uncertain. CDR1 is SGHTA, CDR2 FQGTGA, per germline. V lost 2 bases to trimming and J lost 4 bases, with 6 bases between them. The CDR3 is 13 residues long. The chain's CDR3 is CASSLSLNQPQHF. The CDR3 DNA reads TGTGCCAGCAGCTTATCCCTAAATCAGCCCCAGCATTTT.

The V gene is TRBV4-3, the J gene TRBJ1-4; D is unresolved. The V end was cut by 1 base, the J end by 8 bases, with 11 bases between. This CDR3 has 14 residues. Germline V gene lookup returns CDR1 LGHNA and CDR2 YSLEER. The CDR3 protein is CASSQGPGREKLFF. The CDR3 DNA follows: TGCGCCAGCAGCCAAGGACCGGGTCGAGAAAAACTGTTTTTT.

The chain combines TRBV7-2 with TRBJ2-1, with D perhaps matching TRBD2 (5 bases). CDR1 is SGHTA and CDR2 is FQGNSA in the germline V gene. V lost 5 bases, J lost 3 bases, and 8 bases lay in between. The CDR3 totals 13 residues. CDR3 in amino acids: CASSGRGYNEQFF. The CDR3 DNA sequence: TGTGCCAGCAGCGGCCGGGGCTACAATGAGCAGTTCTTC. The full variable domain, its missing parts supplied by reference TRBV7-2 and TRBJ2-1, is GAGVSQSPSNKVTEKGKDVELRCDPISGHTALYWYRQSLGQGLEFLIYFQGNSAPDKSGLPSDRFSAERTGGSVSTLTIQRTQQEDSAVYLCASSGRGYNEQFFGPGTRLTVL.

The CDR3 sequence: CASSTDRAPYNEQFF. The CDR3 DNA is TGTGCCAGCAGCACCGACAGAGCTCCTTACAATGAGCAGTTCTTC. V usage is TRBV7-9 and J usage is TRBJ2-1, with D perhaps TRBD1 (5 bases). The V end was cut by 5 bases, the J end by 4 bases, with 15 bases between. The CDR3 is made up of 15 amino acids. Germline V gene data show CDR1 as SEHNR and CDR2 as FQNEAQ (reference sequence).

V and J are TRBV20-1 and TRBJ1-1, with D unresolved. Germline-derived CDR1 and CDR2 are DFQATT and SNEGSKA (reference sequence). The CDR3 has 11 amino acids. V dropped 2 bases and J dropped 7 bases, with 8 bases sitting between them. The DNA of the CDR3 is TGCAGTGCTAGACCGGGTATTGAAGCTTTCTTT. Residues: CSARPGIEAFF.

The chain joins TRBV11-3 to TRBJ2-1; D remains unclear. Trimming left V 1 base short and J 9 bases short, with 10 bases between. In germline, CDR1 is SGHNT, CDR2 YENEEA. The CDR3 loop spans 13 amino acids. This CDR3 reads CASSLGPVFEQFF. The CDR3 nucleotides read TGTGCCAGCAGCTTAGGTCCGGTTTTTGAGCAGTTCTTC.

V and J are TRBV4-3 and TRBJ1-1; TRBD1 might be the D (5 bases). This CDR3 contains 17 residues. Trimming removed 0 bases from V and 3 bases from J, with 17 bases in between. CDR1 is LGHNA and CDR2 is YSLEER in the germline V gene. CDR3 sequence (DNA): TGCGCCAGCAGCCAAGATGACAGAATAGGCCGGGACACTGAAGCTTTCTTT. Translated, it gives CASSQDDRIGRDTEAFF.

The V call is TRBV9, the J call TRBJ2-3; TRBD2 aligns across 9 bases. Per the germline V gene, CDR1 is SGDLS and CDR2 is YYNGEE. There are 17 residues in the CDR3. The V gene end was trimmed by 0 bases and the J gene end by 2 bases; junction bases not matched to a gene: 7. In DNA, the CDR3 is TGTGCCAGCAGCGTAGGCGGGCTAGCGGGGATCACAGATACGCAGTATTTT. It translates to CASSVGGLAGITDTQYF. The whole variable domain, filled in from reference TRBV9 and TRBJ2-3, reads DSGVTQTPKHLITATGQRVTLRCSPRSGDLSVYWYQQSLDQGLQFLIQYYNGEERAKGNILERFSAQQFPDLHSELNLSSLELGDSALYFCASSVGGLAGITDTQYFGPGTRLTVL.

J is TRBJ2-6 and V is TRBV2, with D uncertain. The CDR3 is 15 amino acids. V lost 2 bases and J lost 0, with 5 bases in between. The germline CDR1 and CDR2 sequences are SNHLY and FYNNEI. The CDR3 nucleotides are TGTGCCAGCAGTGAACAGATCTCTGGGGCCAACGTCCTGACTTTC. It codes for CASSEQISGANVLTF.

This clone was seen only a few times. The CDR3 here is CASSLSAGGNYGYTF. The DNA of the CDR3 is TGTGCCAGCAGTTTATCAGCAGGGGGTAACTATGGCTACACCTTC. The chain uses TRBV28 and TRBJ1-2, with TRBD1 matching over 7 bases. The germline V gene has CDR1 MDHEN and CDR2 SYDVKM. The CDR3 loop spans 15 amino acids. V was pared by 1 base and J by 1 base, with 3 bases of the junction left unmatched.

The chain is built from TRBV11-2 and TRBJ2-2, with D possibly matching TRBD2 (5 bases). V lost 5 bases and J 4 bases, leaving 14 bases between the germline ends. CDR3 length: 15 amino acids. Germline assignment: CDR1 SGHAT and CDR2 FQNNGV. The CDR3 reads CASSPGYGGTGELFF. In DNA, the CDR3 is TGTGCCAGCAGCCCGGGCTACGGAGGCACCGGGGAGCTGTTTTTT.

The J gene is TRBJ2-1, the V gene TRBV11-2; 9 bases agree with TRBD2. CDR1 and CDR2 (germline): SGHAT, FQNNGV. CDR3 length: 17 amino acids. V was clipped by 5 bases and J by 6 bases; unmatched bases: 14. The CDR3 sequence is CASSPGGLAGVLNEQFF. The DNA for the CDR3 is TGTGCCAGCAGCCCGGGGGGGTTAGCGGGAGTGCTCAATGAGCAGTTCTTC.

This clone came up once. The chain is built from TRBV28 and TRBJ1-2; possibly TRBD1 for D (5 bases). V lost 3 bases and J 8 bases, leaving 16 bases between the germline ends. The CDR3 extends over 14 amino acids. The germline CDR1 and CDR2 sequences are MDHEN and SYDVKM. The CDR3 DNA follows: TGTGCCAGCAGTTTTCCGGACACCGCATGGGGCTACACCTTC. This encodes CASSFPDTAWGYTF.

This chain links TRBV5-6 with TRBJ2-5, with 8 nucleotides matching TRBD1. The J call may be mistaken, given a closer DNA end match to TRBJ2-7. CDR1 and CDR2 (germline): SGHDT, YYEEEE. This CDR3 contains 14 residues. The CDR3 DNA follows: TGTGCCAGCAGCTTCCCGGGACAGGCCTACGAGCAGTACTTC. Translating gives CASSFPGQAYEQYF.

The CDR3 coding sequence is TGCGCCAGCAGCCAAGATTGGCACGACTCCTACAATGAGCAGTTCTTC. Its translation: CASSQDWHDSYNEQFF. The chain joins TRBV4-3 to TRBJ2-1, with D uncertain. The CDR3 loop spans 16 amino acids. Germline CDR1 and CDR2: LGHNA and YSLEER. Trimming pared 0 bases from V and 0 bases from J, leaving 9 bases between.

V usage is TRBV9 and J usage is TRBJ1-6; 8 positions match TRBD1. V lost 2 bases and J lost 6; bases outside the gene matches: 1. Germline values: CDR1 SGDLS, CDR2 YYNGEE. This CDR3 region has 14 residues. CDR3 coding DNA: TGTGCCAGCAGCGTGGGGACAGGTAATTCACCCCTCCACTTT. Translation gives CASSVGTGNSPLHF.

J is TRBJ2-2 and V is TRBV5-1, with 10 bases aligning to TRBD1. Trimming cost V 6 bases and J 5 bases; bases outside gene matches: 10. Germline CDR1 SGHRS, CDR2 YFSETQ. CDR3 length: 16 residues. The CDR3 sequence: CASNPRWTGGTGELFF. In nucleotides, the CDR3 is TGCGCCAGCAACCCGAGATGGACAGGGGGAACCGGGGAGCTGTTTTTT. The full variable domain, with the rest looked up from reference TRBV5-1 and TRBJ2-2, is KAGVTQTPRYLIKTRGQQVTLSCSPISGHRSVSWYQQTPGQGLQFLFEYFSETQRNKGNFPGRFSGRQFSNSRSEMNVSTLELGDSALYLCASNPRWTGGTGELFFGEGSRLTVL.

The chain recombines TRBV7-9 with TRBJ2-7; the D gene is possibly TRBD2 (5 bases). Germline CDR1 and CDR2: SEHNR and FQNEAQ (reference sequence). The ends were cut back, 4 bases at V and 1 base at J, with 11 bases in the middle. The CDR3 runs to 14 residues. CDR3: CASSSGTDSYEQYF. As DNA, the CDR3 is TGTGCCAGCAGCTCGGGAACAGATTCCTACGAGCAGTACTTC. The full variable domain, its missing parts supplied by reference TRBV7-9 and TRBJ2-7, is DTGVSQNPRHKITKRGQNVTFRCDPISEHNRLYWYRQTLGQGPEFLTYFQNEAQLEKSRLLSDRFSAERPKGSFSTLEIQRTEQGDSAMYLCASSSGTDSYEQYFGPGTRLTVT.

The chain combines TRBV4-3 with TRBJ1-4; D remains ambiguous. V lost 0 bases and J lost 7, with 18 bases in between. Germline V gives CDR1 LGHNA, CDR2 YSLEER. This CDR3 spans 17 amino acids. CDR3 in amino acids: CASSQDLSRVWGEKLFF. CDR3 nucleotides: TGCGCCAGCAGCCAAGATCTCTCGAGGGTCTGGGGTGAAAAACTGTTTTTT.

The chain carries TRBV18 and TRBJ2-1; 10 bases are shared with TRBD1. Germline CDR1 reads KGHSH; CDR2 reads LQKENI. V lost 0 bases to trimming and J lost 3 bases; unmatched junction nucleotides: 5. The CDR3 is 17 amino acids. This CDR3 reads CASSPPGTGVYYNEQFF. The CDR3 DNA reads TGTGCCAGCTCACCACCTGGGACAGGGGTTTACTACAATGAGCAGTTCTTC. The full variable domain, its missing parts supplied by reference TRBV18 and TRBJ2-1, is NAGVMQNPRHLVRRRGQEARLRCSPMKGHSHVYWYRQLPEEGLKFMVYLQKENIIDESGMPKERFSAEFPKEGPSILRIQQVVRGDSAAYFCASSPPGTGVYYNEQFFGPGTRLTVL.

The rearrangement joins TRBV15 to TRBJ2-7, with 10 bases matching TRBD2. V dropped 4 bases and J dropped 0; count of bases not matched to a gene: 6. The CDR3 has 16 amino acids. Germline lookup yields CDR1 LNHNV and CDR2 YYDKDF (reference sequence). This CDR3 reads CATSIRLAGSSYEQYF. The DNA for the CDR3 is TGTGCCACCAGCATACGACTAGCGGGCTCCTCCTACGAGCAGTACTTC.

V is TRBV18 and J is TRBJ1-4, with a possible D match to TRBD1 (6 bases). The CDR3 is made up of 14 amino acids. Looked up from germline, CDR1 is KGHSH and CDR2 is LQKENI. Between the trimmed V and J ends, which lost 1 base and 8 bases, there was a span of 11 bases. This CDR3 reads CASSPQQGSEKLFF. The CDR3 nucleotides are TGTGCCAGCTCACCACAACAGGGAAGCGAAAAACTGTTTTTT.